The 19 T cell receptor beta chains listed next were all sequenced from one sample in a study of blood T cells in healthy people across ages. It was with a sample-barcoded 5' primer and a J-beta primer mix that a second PCR of about 7 to 12 cycles was run. TCRdb re-derived calls from the 5' RACE reads in MiXCR, one entry per CDR3 protein. This table has some 730,000 distinct CDR3 sequences, about a fifth appearing once. Sequencing used blood. The receptors here all came from a man between 65 and 85 years old in good health.

The V and J genes are TRBV20-1 and TRBJ1-2; TRBD1 matches at 8 bases. V gave up 3 bases and J gave up 7 bases; unmatched junction bases: 7. This CDR3 spans 13 amino acids. Germline CDR1 and CDR2: DFQATT and SNEGSKA (reference sequence). This CDR3 is CSARNDRGVGYTF. Here the CDR3 DNA reads TGCAGTGCTAGGAATGACAGGGGTGTTGGCTACACCTTC.

V and J are TRBV24-1 and TRBJ1-5, with D uncertain. Germline CDR1 reads KGHDR; CDR2 reads SFDVKD. The CDR3 sequence is 14 residues long. V was shortened by 0 bases and J by 4 bases, with 6 bases between the two germline ends. The CDR3 nucleotides are TGTGCCACCAGTGATTTGCAGGCTAATCAGCCCCAGCATTTT. As protein: CATSDLQANQPQHF.

The chain recombines TRBV4-3 with TRBJ2-4, with D possibly matching TRBD2 (5 bases). Germline CDR1 and CDR2: LGHNA and YSLEER. V was shortened by 1 base and J by 1 base, with 14 bases between the two germline ends. The CDR3 is 17 residues long. CDR3 residues: CASSQAPSGMAKNIQYF. The CDR3 coding sequence is TGCGCCAGCAGCCAAGCCCCCTCCGGGATGGCCAAAAACATTCAGTACTTC.

This clonotype was picked up a small number of times. The chain combines TRBV11-2 with TRBJ1-4, with D perhaps TRBD1 (6 bases). Between the trimmed V and J ends, which lost 1 base and 4 bases, there was a span of 10 bases. CDR3 length equals 15 residues. The germline CDR1 and CDR2 sequences are SGHAT and FQNNGV. Here the CDR3 reads CASSLGDTSNEKLFF. DNA for the CDR3: TGTGCCAGCAGCTTAGGGGACACCAGTAATGAAAAACTGTTTTTT.

J is TRBJ2-4 and V is TRBV6-6; possibly TRBD1 or TRBD2 for D (5 bases each). The germline V gene encodes CDR1 MNHNY and CDR2 SVGAGI (reference sequence). V was shortened by 0 bases and J by 5 bases, with 20 bases between the two germline ends. The CDR3 covers 18 residues. CDR3 loop: CASSYSTGNWDGENIQYF. As DNA, the CDR3 is TGTGCCAGCAGTTACTCGACGGGGAACTGGGACGGTGAAAACATTCAGTACTTC.

This clonotype has a handful of counts. The chain links TRBV3-1 to TRBJ1-3; no clear D gene. The V and J ends lost 6 bases and 0 bases respectively, with 15 bases between them. The CDR3 is made up of 16 amino acids. Germline values: CDR1 LGHDT, CDR2 YNNKEL (reference sequence). CDR3 sequence (DNA): TGTGCCAGCAGTTTTAGGCTACGGGACTCTGGAAACACCATATATTTT. Translation gives CASSFRLRDSGNTIYF.

This clonotype was recorded a few times. The J gene is TRBJ2-1, the V gene TRBV20-1; a weak D match, TRBD2 (6 bases). Trimming cost V 0 bases and J 4 bases, with 10 bases left between them. Germline V gene lookup returns CDR1 DFQATT and CDR2 SNEGSKA (reference sequence). The CDR3 has 14 amino acids. The CDR3 nucleotides are TGCAGTGCTAGAGATTCCGCGGGGTACAATGAGCAGTTCTTC. Translating it yields CSARDSAGYNEQFF.

This clonotype was detected only a few times. This chain uses TRBV5-1 with TRBJ2-3; D possibly uses TRBD1 or TRBD2 (6 bases each). V dropped 2 bases and J dropped 4 bases, with 14 bases sitting between them. From germline, CDR1 is SGHRS and CDR2 YFSETQ. The CDR3 covers 15 residues. This CDR3 is CASSLGGFGADTQYF. DNA of the CDR3: TGCGCCAGCAGCTTAGGGGGGTTTGGCGCAGATACGCAGTATTTT.

This clonotype has more than one count but fewer than ten. This chain connects TRBV6-4 to TRBJ2-1; 12 nucleotides align to TRBD2. Germline values: CDR1 MRHNA, CDR2 SNTAGT. This CDR3 comprises 15 residues. Trimming removed 5 bases from V and 6 bases from J; junction bases left unmatched: 5. CDR3 sequence: CASSILAGGINEQFF. CDR3 coding DNA: TGTGCCAGCAGTATTCTAGCGGGAGGGATCAATGAGCAGTTCTTC.

The chain has TRBV28 and TRBJ2-7, with D perhaps matching TRBD1 (5 bases). The ends were cut back, 7 bases at V and 2 bases at J, with 15 bases in the middle. CDR3 size: 14 residues. The germline gives CDR1 MDHEN, CDR2 SYDVKM. CDR3 sequence (DNA): TGTGCCAGCAAGACAAGGGGCAGGGCCTACGAGCAGTACTTC. This gives the protein CASKTRGRAYEQYF.

There are a few counts of this clonotype. J is TRBJ1-2 and V is TRBV20-1; weak D call: TRBD1 (6 bases). Germline CDR1 and CDR2: DFQATT and SNEGSKA (reference sequence). Trimming removed 0 bases at V and 8 bases at J, with 13 bases between. The CDR3 contains 13 residues. CDR3 amino acids: CSARDNRVKGYTF. DNA of the CDR3: TGCAGTGCTAGAGATAACAGGGTGAAGGGCTACACCTTC.

This clonotype was observed a few times. Its ends do not fully match the called genes, so a read error is possible. The rearrangement uses TRBV18 and TRBJ2-1; D is uncertain. This CDR3 is 11 amino acids long. Per germline, CDR1 KGHSH and CDR2 LQKENI. The CDR3 protein is CASSPNNERFF. The CDR3 nucleotides read TGTGCCAGCTCACCCAATAATGAGCGGTTCTTC.

There are many counts of this clonotype. The chain combines TRBV7-9 with TRBJ1-1; D is uncertain. Deletions cut 2 bases from V and 8 bases from J, with 6 bases between. The germline gives CDR1 SEHNR, CDR2 FQNEAQ (reference sequence). This CDR3 contains 11 residues. CDR3 loop: CASSLTEEAFF. The CDR3 DNA sequence: TGTGCCAGCAGCTTAACAGAAGAAGCTTTCTTT.

The CDR3 here is CASRPYGQSGANVLTF. For the CDR3, the DNA is TGTGCCAGCAGACCTTACGGACAGTCTGGGGCCAACGTCCTGACTTTC. The rearrangement uses TRBV28 and TRBJ2-6; weak D call: TRBD1 (6 bases). With 6 bases removed from V and 1 base from J, the gap between germline ends came to 13 bases. This CDR3 has 16 residues. CDR1 MDHEN and CDR2 SYDVKM come from the germline V gene.

This chain uses TRBV5-1 with TRBJ1-1; D may be TRBD1 (5 bases). V lost 4 bases, J lost 0 bases, and 13 bases lay in between. Germline V lookup: CDR1 SGHRS, CDR2 YFSETQ. This CDR3 spans 15 amino acids. The CDR3 DNA reads as TGCGCCAGCAGCCCCGTCCGGGGCATGAACACTGAAGCTTTCTTT. Protein sequence: CASSPVRGMNTEAFF.

The genes are TRBV18 and TRBJ2-6, with no clear D. The CDR3 covers 18 residues. V lost 2 bases and J lost 0, with 14 bases in between. CDR1 is KGHSH, CDR2 LQKENI, per germline. The CDR3 nucleotides read TGTGCCAGCTCACCAGGTCGGATTGCTTACTCTGGGGCCAACGTCCTGACTTTC. This encodes CASSPGRIAYSGANVLTF.

This chain connects TRBV5-4 to TRBJ2-3, with TRBD2 matching over 14 bases. V trimming: 5 bases; J trimming: 4 bases; junction bases outside the gene matches: 9. CDR3 length: 17 residues. Germline values: CDR1 SGHNT, CDR2 YYREEE (reference sequence). The DNA of the CDR3 is TGTGCCAGCAGTCAACTGACTAGCGGGGGGGCGTCAGATACGCAGTATTTT. It encodes CASSQLTSGGASDTQYF. The entire variable domain, with the rest obtained from reference TRBV5-4 and TRBJ2-3, is as follows: ETGVTQSPTHLIKTRGQQVTLRCSSQSGHNTVSWYQQALGQGPQFIFQYYREEENGRGNFPPRFSGLQFPNYSSELNVNALELDDSALYLCASSQLTSGGASDTQYFGPGTRLTVL.

There are a few counts of this clonotype. The chain combines TRBV6-5 with TRBJ1-2; D uncertain. This CDR3 spans 15 amino acids. The V and J ends lost 2 bases and 7 bases respectively, with 17 bases between them. Germline V gene sequence: CDR1 MNHEY, CDR2 SVGAGI. The CDR3 spells CASSYGIGWSGGYTF. The CDR3 bases are TGTGCCAGCAGTTACGGTATAGGCTGGTCTGGTGGCTACACCTTC.

This clonotype was found a few times. The genes are TRBV29-1 and TRBJ2-3; TRBD2 aligns across 13 bases. Trimming cost V 6 bases and J 4 bases; bases outside gene matches: 4. The CDR3 totals 14 residues. Germline V CDR1 and CDR2: SQVTM, ANQGSEA. The CDR3 is CSVATSGRADTQYF. DNA for the CDR3: TGCAGCGTCGCTACTAGCGGGAGGGCAGATACGCAGTATTTT.